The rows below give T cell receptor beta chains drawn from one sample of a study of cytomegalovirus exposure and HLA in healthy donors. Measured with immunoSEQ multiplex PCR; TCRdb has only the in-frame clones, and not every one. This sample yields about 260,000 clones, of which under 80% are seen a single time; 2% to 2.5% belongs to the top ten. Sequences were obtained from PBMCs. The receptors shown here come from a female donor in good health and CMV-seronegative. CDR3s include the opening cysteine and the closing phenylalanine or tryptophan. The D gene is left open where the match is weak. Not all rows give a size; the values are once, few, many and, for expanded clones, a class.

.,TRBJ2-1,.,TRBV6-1,TGTGCCAGCAGTGAAGGGGGGGGCGGTCTTCGGCATAAGCAGTTCTTC,CASSEGGGGLRHKQFF
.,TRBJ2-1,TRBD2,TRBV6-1,TGTGCCAGCCGTCGGCCTAGCGGAAACAATGAGCAGTTCTTC,CASRRPSGNNEQFF
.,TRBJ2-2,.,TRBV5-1,TGCGCCAGCAGTTTTAGGACTACTAACACCGGGGAGCTGTTTTTT,CASSFRTTNTGELFF
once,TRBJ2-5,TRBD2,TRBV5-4,TGTGCCAGCAGCTCACAACTAGCGGGGTACCAAGAGACCCAGTACTTC,CASSSQLAGYQETQYF
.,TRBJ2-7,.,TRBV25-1,TGTGCCAGCAGAGGAGAAGCCGACTACGAGCAGTACTTC,CASRGEADYEQYF
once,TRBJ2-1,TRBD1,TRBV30,TGTGCCTGGAGGGAAAAGACAGGGGGCCCCTACAATGAGCAGTTCTTC,CAWREKTGGPYNEQFF
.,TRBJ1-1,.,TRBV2,TGTGCCAGCAGCCAACAGACCCTGAACACTGAAGCTTTCTTT,CASSQQTLNTEAFF
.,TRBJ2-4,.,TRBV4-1,TGCGCCAGCAGCCATTTGGACTCAAACATTCAGTACTTC,CASSHLDSNIQYF
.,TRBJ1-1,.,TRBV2,TGTGCCAGCACCCCATCGAACACTGAAGCTTTCTTT,CASTPSNTEAFF
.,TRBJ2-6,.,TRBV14,TGTGCCAGCAGCCATCAGGCCCCCGCCTCTGGGGCCAACGTCCTGACTTTC,CASSHQAPASGANVLTF
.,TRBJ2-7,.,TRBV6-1,TGTGCCAGCAGTGAGGATGGCAACAAAAGGGGCGAGCAGTACTTC,CASSEDGNKRGEQYF
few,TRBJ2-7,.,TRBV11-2,TGTGCCAGCAGCTTACCCCTCGGGGCGGGACCGCCCTACGAGCAGTACTTC,CASSLPLGAGPPYEQYF
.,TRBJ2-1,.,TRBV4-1,TGCGCCAGCAGCCAAGTAGGGGGAGAGTACAATGAGCAGTTCTTC,CASSQVGGEYNEQFF
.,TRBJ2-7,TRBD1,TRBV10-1,TGCGCCAGCAGCCCGGGACAGGCCTACGAGCAGTACTTC,CASSPGQAYEQYF
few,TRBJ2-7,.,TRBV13,TGTGCCAGCTCTTCCAGATCCAGGGCCTACTACGAGCAGTACTTC,CASSSRSRAYYEQYF
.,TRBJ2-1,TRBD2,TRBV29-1,TGCAGCGTTGAAGCGGGACTAGCGGGTTACAATGAGCAGTTCTTC,CSVEAGLAGYNEQFF
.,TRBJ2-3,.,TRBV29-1,TGCAGCGTTGAGACGGGACTCGGCAGGAATACGCAGTATTTT,CSVETGLGRNTQYF
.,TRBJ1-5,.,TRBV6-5,TGTGCCAGCAGTTACGCGAGAAATCAGCCCCAGCATTTT,CASSYARNQPQHF
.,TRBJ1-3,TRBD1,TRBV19,TGTGCCAGTAGTAGAGTACAGGGGACGAGCTCTGGAAACACCATATATTTT,CASSRVQGTSSGNTIYF
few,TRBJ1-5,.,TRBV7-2,TGTGCCAGCAGCCCCGAATCGGGCAATCAGCCCCAGCATTTT,CASSPESGNQPQHF
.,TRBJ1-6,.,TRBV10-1,TGCGCCAGCAGTGATGCAGGGAATTCACCCCTCCACTTT,CASSDAGNSPLHF
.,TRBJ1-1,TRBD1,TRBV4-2,TGTGCCAGCAGCCAGGACAGGGGAACTGAAGCTTTCTTT,CASSQDRGTEAFF
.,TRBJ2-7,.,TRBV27,TGTGCCAGCAGTTTGGATCTCGAGGGCCGCGAGCAGTACTTC,CASSLDLEGREQYF
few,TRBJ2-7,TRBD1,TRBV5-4,TGTGCCAGCAGCTTGGGACAGGGTAACGAGCAGTACTTC,CASSLGQGNEQYF
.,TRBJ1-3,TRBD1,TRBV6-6,TGTGCCAGCAGTTACTCCGGGACAGGGAGTGGAAACACCATATATTTT,CASSYSGTGSGNTIYF
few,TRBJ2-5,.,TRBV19,TGTGCCAGTAGTATAGACCCGGTATTCGCGAATCAAGAGACCCAGTACTTC,CASSIDPVFANQETQYF
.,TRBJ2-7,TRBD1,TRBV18,TGTGCCAGCTCATCTCAGGGGGCTCGGGGCGAGCAGTACTTC,CASSSQGARGEQYF
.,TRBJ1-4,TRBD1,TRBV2,TGTGCCAGCAGAAGCAAAGACAGGGCTAATGAAAAACTGTTTTTT,CASRSKDRANEKLFF
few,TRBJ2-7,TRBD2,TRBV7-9,TGTGCCAGCAGCTTAGGACTAGCGGGAGGCGAGCAGTACTTC,CASSLGLAGGEQYF
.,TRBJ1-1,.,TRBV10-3,TGTGCCATCAGTCACCCTGGGGGGGCAGGAAACACTGAAGCTTTCTTT,CAISHPGGAGNTEAFF
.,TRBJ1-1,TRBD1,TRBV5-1,TGCGCCAGCACCTTGACAGGGGCGACGAACACTGAAGCTTTCTTT,CASTLTGATNTEAFF
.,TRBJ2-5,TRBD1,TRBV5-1,TGCGCCAGCAGCTTGGCCGTACAGGGCAGGGGGGAGACCCAGTACTTC,CASSLAVQGRGETQYF
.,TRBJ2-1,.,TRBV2,TGTGCCAGCAGAAGCGGTGGGATGAATGAGCAGTTCTTC,CASRSGGMNEQFF
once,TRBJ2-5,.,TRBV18,TGTGCCAGCTCACCACCGGGCAAGCGGGAGACCCAGTACTTC,CASSPPGKRETQYF
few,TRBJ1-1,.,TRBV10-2,TGCGCCAGCAGTGCCAGGGAAAACGCTTTCTTT,CASSARENAFF
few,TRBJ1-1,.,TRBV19,TGTGCCAGTAGTATGAGTGTGAACACTGAAGCTTTCTTT,CASSMSVNTEAFF
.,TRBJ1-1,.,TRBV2,TGTGCCAGCAGTGAGGAGGGGGGGGGCACTGAAGCTTTCTTT,CASSEEGGGTEAFF
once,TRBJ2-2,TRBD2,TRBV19,TGTGCCAGTGGGGGACTAGCGGGATACACCGGGGAGCTGTTTTTT,CASGGLAGYTGELFF
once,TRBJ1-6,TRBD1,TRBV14,TGTGCCAGCAGCCCCCGGGACAGGGTAAATTCACCCCTCCACTTT,CASSPRDRVNSPLHF
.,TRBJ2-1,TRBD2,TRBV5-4,TGTGCCAGCAGCCGGGGGGTCGAAAATGAGCAGTTCTTC,CASSRGVENEQFF
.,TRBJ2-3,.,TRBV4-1,TGCGCCAGCAGCTTACTGGCGGCCTTGCTTCCGGATACGCAGTATTTT,CASSLLAALLPDTQYF
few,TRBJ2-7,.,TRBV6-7,TGTGCCAGCAGCAGGGACTCCTGCTATCTCTACGAGCAGTACTTC,CASSRDSCYLYEQYF
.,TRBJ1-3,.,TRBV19,TGTGCCACCAATAACAGGGATGGAAACACCATATATTTT,CATNNRDGNTIYF
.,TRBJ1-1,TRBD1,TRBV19,TGTGCCAGTAGTATTCTGGGACAGATGAACACTGAAGCTTTCTTT,CASSILGQMNTEAFF
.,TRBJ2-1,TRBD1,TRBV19,TGTGCCAGTAAACGGACAGGGTTGAATGAGCAGTTCTTC,CASKRTGLNEQFF
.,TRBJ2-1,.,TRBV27,TGTGCCAGCAGTCGCCGGGGGGCTGATGAGCAGTTCTTC,CASSRRGADEQFF
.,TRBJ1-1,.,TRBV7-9,TGTGCCAGCAGCAACACAGGGTTCGGAGCTTTCTTT,CASSNTGFGAFF
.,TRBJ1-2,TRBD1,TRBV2,TGTGCCAGCAGTTTACAGGGGGCTGAGGGCTACACCTTC,CASSLQGAEGYTF
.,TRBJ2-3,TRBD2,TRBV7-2,TGTGCCAGCAGTCGACGGGAGGGAGATACGCAGTATTTT,CASSRREGDTQYF
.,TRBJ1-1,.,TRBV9,TGTGCCAGCAGCGTACCCGGGTACACTGAAGCTTTCTTT,CASSVPGYTEAFF
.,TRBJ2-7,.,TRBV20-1,TGCAGTGCTAGAACATCCTACGAGCAGTACTTC,CSARTSYEQYF
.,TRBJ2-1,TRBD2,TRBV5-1,TGCGCCAGCAGCTTGGGTAGTAGCGGGAGTCGGTACAATGAGCAGTTCTTC,CASSLGSSGSRYNEQFF
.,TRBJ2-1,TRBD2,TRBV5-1,TGCGCCAGCAGCTTGGCTACTAGCGGGAGCAATGAGCAGTTCTTC,CASSLATSGSNEQFF
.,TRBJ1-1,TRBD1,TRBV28,TGTGCCAGCAGTTCAAACCCCCAGGGGGAGAGGACTGAAGCTTTCTTT,CASSSNPQGERTEAFF